These T cell receptor beta chains were read from a single sample in a study of cytomegalovirus exposure and HLA in healthy donors. Using immunoSEQ multiplex PCR, the repertoire was profiled, and TCRdb retains in-frame clones only, with some absent. The profile shows 150,000 to 200,000 clones, 86% of them singletons. Input material: PBMCs. These TCRs come from a woman aged 18-29 years in good health and CMV-seronegative. CDR3s include the opening cysteine and the closing phenylalanine or tryptophan. Each record gives: clone size, J gene, V gene, D gene, CDR3 protein, CDR3 DNA. The D gene is left open where the match is weak. A clone size is listed for some rows: how often the clone was seen (once, few, many), or a class if it is expanded.

-	TRBJ2-3	TRBV7-8	TRBD2	CASSARFGSGASTDTQYF	TGTGCCAGCAGCGCCCGTTTTGGGAGCGGGGCAAGCACAGATACGCAGTATTTT
-	TRBJ1-3	TRBV30	-	CAWSDPPESSGNTIYF	TGTGCCTGGAGCGATCCCCCCGAGAGCTCTGGAAACACCATATATTTT
-	TRBJ2-3	TRBV7-9	-	CASSQPGLERNTQYF	TGTGCCAGCAGCCAACCGGGACTCGAGAGAAATACGCAGTATTTT
-	TRBJ2-1	TRBV4-1	TRBD2	CASSQDLELAGGIPYNEQFF	TGCGCCAGCAGCCAAGATCTGGAACTAGCGGGAGGGATCCCTTACAATGAGCAGTTCTTC
-	TRBJ1-1	TRBV6-4	TRBD1	CASSDSAGTGDTEAFF	TGTGCCAGCAGTGACTCGGCCGGGACAGGGGACACTGAAGCTTTCTTT
-	TRBJ1-4	TRBV5-1	-	CASSLATGKNEKLFF	TGCGCCAGCAGCTTGGCCACAGGGAAAAATGAAAAACTGTTTTTT
-	TRBJ1-6	TRBV5-5	-	CASSPGAGWDSPLHF	TGTGCCAGCAGCCCCGGTGCGGGGTGGGATTCACCCCTCCACTTT
-	TRBJ1-1	TRBV27	-	CASSFRPSARATEAFF	TGTGCCAGCAGTTTTAGACCTAGTGCTCGCGCCACTGAAGCTTTCTTT
many	TRBJ1-1	TRBV27	TRBD1	CASGSAGTGRREAFF	TGTGCCAGCGGGTCTGCCGGGACAGGGAGGCGCGAAGCTTTCTTT
-	TRBJ1-4	TRBV6-6	-	CASSYSSSRGEKLFF	TGTGCCAGCAGTTACTCGAGCAGTCGGGGTGAAAAACTGTTTTTT
-	TRBJ2-7	TRBV15	TRBD1	CATSREGTGFVQYF	TGTGCCACCAGCAGAGAGGGGACAGGGTTCGTGCAGTACTTC
-	TRBJ1-1	TRBV5-1	-	CASSLRDMNTEAFF	TGCGCCAGCAGCTTGAGGGACATGAACACTGAAGCTTTCTTT
-	TRBJ1-3	TRBV7-2	-	CASSPSPSNTIYF	TGTGCCAGCAGCCCCTCTCCTTCGAACACCATATATTTT
-	TRBJ2-3	TRBV10-3	TRBD2	CAMILAGGHTDTQYF	TGTGCCATGATCCTAGCGGGGGGTCACACAGATACGCAGTATTTT
-	TRBJ2-1	TRBV27	-	CASSAGDTRQFF	TGTGCCAGCAGTGCGGGGGACACACGTCAGTTCTTC
-	TRBJ2-1	TRBV11-3	TRBD2	CASSPGGGYEQFF	TGTGCCAGCAGCCCCGGGGGGGGTTATGAGCAGTTCTTC
once	TRBJ2-5	TRBV29-1	TRBD2	CSVESGGGFGETQYF	TGCAGCGTTGAGTCAGGCGGGGGGTTCGGAGAGACCCAGTACTTC
-	TRBJ1-1	TRBV4-1	-	CASSQDQTGTRTEAFF	TGCGCCAGCAGCCAAGATCAAACAGGGACGAGGACTGAAGCTTTCTTT
-	TRBJ1-1	TRBV29-1	-	CSVERVANTEAFF	TGCAGCGTTGAGCGGGTGGCGAACACTGAAGCTTTCTTT
-	TRBJ1-1	TRBV6-5	-	CASILQGTLMAFF	TGTGCCAGCATACTGCAGGGGACCTTAATGGCTTTCTTT
-	TRBJ2-7	TRBV7-8	TRBD1	CASSTDRVVNEQYF	TGTGCCAGCAGCACGGACAGGGTAGTCAACGAGCAGTACTTC
-	TRBJ2-7	TRBV4-2	TRBD1	CASSQDSQGAYEQYF	TGTGCCAGCAGCCAAGATAGCCAGGGGGCCTACGAGCAGTACTTC
once	TRBJ1-4	TRBV5-1	-	CASSLYGDEKLFF	TGCGCCAGCAGCTTGTATGGAGATGAAAAACTGTTTTTT
-	TRBJ1-3	TRBV5-1	-	CASSTRPNADTIYF	TGCGCCAGCAGCACACGACCAAACGCGGACACCATATATTTT